The present entry profiles one T cell receptor beta chain with its context. Antigen specificity is unknown. Generated by immunoSEQ multiplex PCR, the TCRdb table keeps only in-frame clones and is missing some. The data hold approximately 200,000 clones, with roughly 92% observed a single time. The CDR3 extends over 17 amino acids. V was shortened by 5 bases and J by 0 bases, with 17 bases between the two germline ends. Germline V gene sequence: CDR1 SEHNR, CDR2 FQNEAQ (reference sequence). These data originate in a study of T cell responses to AZD1222 COVID-19 vaccine. Notes on the study in general: Clonal diversity may have been underestimated, and the donors were mostly white British, with more females than males. Regions 160-218 and 743-854 dominated among vaccine-associated CD4 TCRs spanning spike. Unmutated variant regions reportedly attract nearly half of all spike-specific TCRs. Spike-specific TCR breadth rose after two AZD1222 doses, and depth rose as well.

This rearrangement joins TRBV7-9 to TRBJ1-5, with D possibly matching TRBD1 (5 bases). The sequenced sample was peripheral blood, obtained 28 days after the second AZD1222 dose. The origin of this receptor is an adult who received the AZD1222 COVID-19 vaccine. The CDR3 region has the DNA TGTGCCAGCAGCGCGGGATCTCAGGGTTATAGCAATCAGCCCCAGCATTTT. Translating it yields CASSAGSQGYSNQPQHF.